This T cell receptor beta chain was identified during a study of neurological immune-mediated disorders. The CDR3 runs 14 residues. Trimming pared 6 bases from V and 2 bases from J, leaving 16 bases between. Looked up from germline, CDR1 is SQVTM and CDR2 is ANQGSEA. The authors produced cDNA by 5'RACE using 10-nucleotide random UMIs. TCRdb re-called the 5' RACE reads through MiXCR, storing one row per CDR3 protein. The sample yields more than 30,000 distinct CDR3 sequences, 6% to 7.5% seen once. This clonotype has just one count. The sorted libraries took 1 million CD4+ or CD8+ T cells. V and J are TRBV29-1 and TRBJ2-5, with a possible D match to TRBD1 (5 bases). The sequence derives from a man aged 45-65 years in good health. The sequencing input was CD4+ T cells from blood. This CDR3 is CSVRLPDSQETQYF. CDR3 DNA: TGCAGCGTCCGTCTCCCAGACAGTCAAGAGACCCAGTACTTC.